The 25 T cell receptor beta chains presented below share a single source sample, sequenced in a study of PD-1 blockade in classical Hodgkin lymphoma. Described time point: cycle 4 day 1 (C4D1), after 6 weeks of nivolumab. Each patient experienced a relapse that followed autologous stem cell transplantation, and brentuximab vedotin exposure varied. Sequencing used immunoSEQ multiplex PCR; TCRdb keeps in-frame clones, though not all of them. The sample carries roughly 64,000 clones, more than 80% recorded once. Sample: peripheral blood mononuclear cells (PBMCs), taken before the fourth cycle of nivolumab. The receptors come from a human donor with classical Hodgkin lymphoma.

V gene TRBV6-1 combines with J gene TRBJ2-7; D might be TRBD1 or TRBD2, each matching 5 bases. Germline V gene data show CDR1 as MNHNS and CDR2 as SASEGT. The CDR3 has 14 amino acids. Trimming took 1 base from V and 0 from J, leaving 7 bases between them. The chain's CDR3 is CASSEGGSSYEQYF. For the CDR3, the DNA is TGTGCCAGCAGTGAAGGGGGGTCCTCCTACGAGCAGTACTTC.

The genes are TRBV27 and TRBJ1-1, with TRBD1 as a possible D gene (5 bases). The CDR3 contains 13 residues. Germline CDR1 is MNHEY and CDR2 is SMNVEV (reference sequence). V lost 4 bases to trimming and J lost 1 base, with 7 bases between them. For the CDR3, the DNA is TGTGCCAGCAGTTCGGGGGGGAACACTGAAGCTTTCTTT. Translated, it gives CASSSGGNTEAFF.

This chain joins TRBV10-2 and TRBJ2-3; D is ambiguous. Trimming stripped 1 base from V and 2 bases from J, with 4 bases between. The CDR3 totals 13 residues. The germline V gene has CDR1 WSHSY and CDR2 SAAADI. The CDR3 region has the DNA TGCGCCAGCAGTGAGTACCACACAGATACGCAGTATTTT. It yields the protein CASSEYHTDTQYF.

This clone was picked up one time. The J gene is TRBJ1-5, the V gene TRBV7-9, with a weak D call TRBD1 (5 bases). The CDR3 sequence is 15 residues long. V lost 5 bases and J 7 bases, leaving 18 bases between the germline ends. CDR1 and CDR2 from the germline V gene are SEHNR and FQNEAQ (reference sequence). The CDR3 reads CASSQSSRGGQPQHF. The CDR3 coding sequence is TGTGCCAGCAGCCAAAGTTCGCGGGGGGGACAGCCCCAGCATTTT.

The chain recombines TRBV19 with TRBJ2-5; D is ambiguous. V was shortened by 2 bases and J by 2 bases, with 9 bases between the two germline ends. Per the germline V gene, CDR1 is LNHDA and CDR2 is SQIVND (reference sequence). The CDR3 loop spans 14 amino acids. The CDR3 DNA follows: TGTGCCAGTAGTATAACGGGCAGACAAGAGACCCAGTACTTC. This translates into CASSITGRQETQYF.

This chain connects TRBV30 to TRBJ1-6, with D uncertain. This CDR3 has 13 amino acids. Germline V gene sequence: CDR1 GTSNPN, CDR2 SVGIG (reference sequence). V lost 3 bases and J 14 bases, leaving 17 bases between the germline ends. The CDR3 nucleotides read TGTGCCTGGAGACAAACCGCCTCTCAGTCCCTCCACTTT. Its protein is CAWRQTASQSLHF.

The chain has TRBV27 and TRBJ1-5; perhaps TRBD1 as D (6 bases). V lost 2 bases and J 7 bases, leaving 15 bases between the germline ends. This CDR3 region has 15 residues. CDR1 and CDR2 from the germline V gene are MNHEY and SMNVEV (reference sequence). For the CDR3, the DNA is TGTGCCAGCAGTTTACGGGGGGCCCCGGTGCAGCCCCAGCATTTT. It specifies CASSLRGAPVQPQHF.

This CDR3 is CASGDRTQYF. The CDR3 coding sequence is TGTGCCAGCGGAGACCGAACCCAGTACTTC. The gene calls are TRBV27 and TRBJ2-5; no clear D. Trimming removed 8 bases from V and 8 bases from J, with 9 bases in between. Germline V lookup: CDR1 MNHEY, CDR2 SMNVEV (reference sequence). The CDR3 extends over 10 amino acids.

This chain links TRBV29-1 with TRBJ2-7; possible D gene TRBD1, 5 bases. CDR3 length: 12 amino acids. Germline lookup yields CDR1 SQVTM and CDR2 ANQGSEA. V was trimmed by 2 bases and J by 3 bases, leaving 8 bases between them. The CDR3 is CSVEIDSYEQYF. The CDR3, as DNA: TGCAGCGTTGAAATCGACAGCTACGAGCAGTACTTC.

The table lists this clone with a count of one. V and J are TRBV19 and TRBJ1-5; D possibly corresponds to TRBD1 (6 bases). This CDR3 contains 13 residues. V shed 5 bases and J shed 6 bases, with 11 bases lying between them. Per the germline V gene, CDR1 is LNHDA and CDR2 is SQIVND (reference sequence). The CDR3 sequence: CASSLDSGQPQHF. The CDR3 region has the DNA TGTGCCAGTAGTTTGGACAGCGGTCAGCCCCAGCATTTT.

The genes are TRBV27 and TRBJ2-7; 8 nucleotides match TRBD2. V lost 4 bases, J lost 2 bases, and 7 bases stayed unmatched. The CDR3 covers 15 residues. The germline gives CDR1 MNHEY, CDR2 SMNVEV (reference sequence). CDR3 nucleotides: TGTGCCAGCAGTTCCCCGGGGGGGGGCACCTACGAGCAGTACTTC. Translating it yields CASSSPGGGTYEQYF.

The rearrangement joins TRBV6-5 to TRBJ1-5, with 9 bases lining up with TRBD1. The CDR3 runs to 14 residues. J lost 7 bases, V lost 2 bases, and 3 bases had no gene match. Germline-derived CDR1 and CDR2 are MNHEY and SVGAGI. The CDR3 nucleotides read TGTGCCAGCAGTTACGGACAGGGGTTCCAGCCCCAGCATTTT. Translating gives CASSYGQGFQPQHF.

The chain combines TRBV29-1 with TRBJ2-1; D call uncertain. CDR1 is SQVTM and CDR2 is ANQGSEA in the germline V gene. Trimming left V 4 bases short and J 6 bases short, with 22 bases between. This CDR3 region has 16 residues. CDR3 sequence (DNA): TGCAGCGTTGTTACCCGGGCCATTTTGGGGTCCAATGAGCAGTTCTTC. It translates to CSVVTRAILGSNEQFF.

V usage is TRBV9 and J usage is TRBJ1-5, with D unclear. This CDR3 is built from 17 residues. Germline V gene data show CDR1 as SGDLS and CDR2 as YYNGEE. V was pared by 0 bases and J by 1 base, with 14 bases between. This chain's CDR3 is CASSVGEGGSSNQPQHF. DNA of the CDR3: TGTGCCAGCAGCGTAGGAGAGGGTGGGTCGAGCAATCAGCCCCAGCATTTT.

This clone occurred once. The V call is TRBV15, the J call TRBJ1-4; D gene ambiguous. CDR3 length: 16 amino acids. Trimming took 0 bases from V and 0 from J, leaving 8 bases between them. CDR1 LNHNV and CDR2 YYDKDF come from the germline V gene (reference sequence). CDR3 DNA sequence: TGTGCCACCAGCAGAGATCCGGCTGCAACTAATGAAAAACTGTTTTTT. It specifies CATSRDPAATNEKLFF.

The J gene is TRBJ2-2, the V gene TRBV7-8, with D tentatively TRBD2 (5 bases). V was pared by 7 bases and J by 6 bases, with 36 bases between. Germline V CDR1 and CDR2: SGHVS, FQNEAQ. The CDR3 is made up of 21 amino acids. DNA of the CDR3: TGTGCCAGCAACCCACCGGGGTTGGCGGCGTCATGGGTTTATTACGCCGGGGAGCTGTTTTTT. As protein: CASNPPGLAASWVYYAGELFF.

The chain uses TRBV6-6 and TRBJ2-1, with 11 bases lining up with TRBD2. Germline V gene data show CDR1 as MNHNY and CDR2 as SVGAGI (reference sequence). The V and J ends lost 6 bases and 5 bases, in that order; junction bases with no gene match: 9. The CDR3 is 16 residues long. This CDR3 reads CASSPHSGGVNNEQFF. The CDR3 nucleotides are TGTGCCAGCAGCCCTCATAGCGGGGGGGTAAACAATGAGCAGTTCTTC.

The V gene is TRBV19, the J gene TRBJ2-7; possibly TRBD1 for D (5 bases). Germline V gene lookup returns CDR1 LNHDA and CDR2 SQIVND (reference sequence). The length of the CDR3 is 13 residues. V shed 3 bases and J shed 3 bases, with 9 bases lying between them. As DNA, the CDR3 is TGTGCCAGTAGTATCGACAGCTTCTACGAGCAGTACTTC. It encodes CASSIDSFYEQYF.

This chain joins TRBV29-1 and TRBJ2-3; D gene unclear. V lost 0 bases, J lost 2 bases, and 6 bases lay in between. CDR1 and CDR2 from the germline V gene are SQVTM and ANQGSEA. The CDR3 contains 13 residues. The CDR3: CSVEDLFTDTQYF. In DNA form, the CDR3 reads TGCAGCGTTGAAGACCTTTTCACAGATACGCAGTATTTT.

This clone occurred a few times. The chain carries TRBV6-5 and TRBJ1-3; TRBD1 aligns across 7 bases. The CDR3 extends over 14 amino acids. After removal of 2 bases from V and 2 bases from J, the junction contained 0 bases not matched to a gene. The V gene's germline CDR1 is MNHEY and CDR2 SVGAGI. The CDR3 is CASSYQGAGNTIYF. The CDR3 nucleotides read TGTGCCAGCAGTTACCAGGGGGCTGGAAACACCATATATTTT.

This chain's CDR3 is CASSPGLDNYGYTF. DNA for the CDR3: TGTGCCAGCAGCCCGGGTCTTGATAACTATGGCTACACCTTC. The rearrangement uses TRBV4-2 and TRBJ1-2; D uncertain. The germline V gene has CDR1 LGHNA and CDR2 YNFKEQ. Trimming cost V 4 bases and J 1 base, with 10 bases left between them. The CDR3 is made up of 14 amino acids.

The chain employs TRBV4-2 and TRBJ2-7; maybe TRBD1 (5 bases). Looked up from germline, CDR1 is LGHNA and CDR2 is YNFKEQ. Between the trimmed V and J ends, which lost 6 bases and 2 bases, there was a span of 8 bases. The CDR3 has 12 amino acids. The CDR3 sequence: CASRGPAYEQYF. CDR3 DNA: TGTGCCAGCAGGGGGCCGGCCTACGAGCAGTACTTC.

V is TRBV6-1 and J is TRBJ1-3; D is undetermined. The germline CDR1 and CDR2 sequences are MNHNS and SASEGT. Deletions cut 1 base from V and 5 bases from J, with 9 bases between. The length of the CDR3 is 14 residues. The CDR3 DNA reads as TGTGCCAGCAGTGAAGGCGGCGGTAGAAACACCATATATTTT. Amino acid sequence: CASSEGGGRNTIYF.

In the case of this clone: One end of the junction is discordant with germline, which a read error may explain. The gene calls are TRBV27 and TRBJ2-1; 8 bases are a match to TRBD2. CDR3 length: 17 residues. Germline V CDR1 and CDR2: MNHEY, SMNVEV (reference sequence). The CDR3 loop reads CASSLTPGLVPYDEQFF. The CDR3 region has the DNA TGTGCCAGCAGTTTAACCCCGGGACTAGTTCCCTACGATGAGCAGTTCTTC.

The gene calls are TRBV13 and TRBJ2-3; D call uncertain. Trimming stripped 1 base from V and 5 bases from J, with 13 bases between. The CDR3 is made up of 15 amino acids. Germline values: CDR1 PRHDT, CDR2 FYEKMQ (reference sequence). The CDR3 nucleotides are TGTGCCAGCAGCTTAGCTAACTCACGAGGAGATACGCAGTATTTT. Translated, it gives CASSLANSRGDTQYF.